This passage covers 3 T cell receptor beta chains from one sample sequenced in a study of T cell clones after liver transplantation (dated by TCRdb to between 2018 and 2021). The library was obtained by the immunoSEQ multiplex PCR assay. TCRdb obtained this table from immuneACCESS and retained in-frame rearrangements with V and J assigned. These tables miss some clones; where compared with another copy, unresolved V genes account for less than half of the shortfall, and the remainder is unexplained. Across this sample there are some 33,000 clones, with 90% to 95% seen only once. About 25% of the sample belongs to the ten largest clones. Specimen: CD8+ T cells from blood, collected 12 months after liver transplant. The receptors come from a human patient who received a liver transplant. Some T cells may derive from the graft donor when a transplant has been performed.

This clone was detected only once. The rearrangement links TRBV9 to TRBJ2-3; TRBD1 agrees at 8 bases. V was pared by 3 bases and J by 6 bases, with 6 bases of the junction left unmatched. Germline V CDR1 and CDR2: SGDLS, YYNGEE. CDR3 length: 14 amino acids. Written as DNA, the CDR3 is TGTGCCAGCAGCGGCCAGGGGGCTTGGGATACGCAGTATTTT. This codes for CASSGQGAWDTQYF.

The V gene is TRBV9, the J gene TRBJ1-2; 7 nucleotides agree with TRBD1. CDR3 size: 13 residues. The V segment lost 6 bases and the J segment 8 bases; nucleotides outside the gene matches: 10. From germline, CDR1 is SGDLS and CDR2 YYNGEE. This CDR3 reads CASTLTGEDGYTF. The CDR3 DNA reads as TGTGCCAGCACCCTTACAGGGGAGGACGGCTACACCTTC.

This chain connects TRBV9 to TRBJ2-7; D not certain. This CDR3 is built from 13 residues. Trimming removed 0 bases at V and 2 bases at J, with 6 bases between. CDR1 SGDLS and CDR2 YYNGEE come from the germline V gene. CDR3 nucleotide sequence: TGTGCCAGCAGCGTAGGGGATCCCTACGAGCAGTACTTC. Its protein product is CASSVGDPYEQYF.